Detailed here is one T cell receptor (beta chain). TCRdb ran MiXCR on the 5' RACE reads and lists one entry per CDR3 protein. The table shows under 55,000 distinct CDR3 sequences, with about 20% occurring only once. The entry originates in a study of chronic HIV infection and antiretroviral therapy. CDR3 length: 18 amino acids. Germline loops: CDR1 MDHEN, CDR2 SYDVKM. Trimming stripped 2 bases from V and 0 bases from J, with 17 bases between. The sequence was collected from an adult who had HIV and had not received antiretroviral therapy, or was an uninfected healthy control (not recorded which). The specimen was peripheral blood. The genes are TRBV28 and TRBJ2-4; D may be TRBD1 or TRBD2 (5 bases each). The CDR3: CASSLDGRRQLAKNIQYF. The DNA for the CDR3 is TGTGCCAGCAGTTTAGATGGGAGAAGACAGCTAGCCAAAAACATTCAGTACTTC. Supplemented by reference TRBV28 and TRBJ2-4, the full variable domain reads DVKVTQSSRYLVKRTGEKVFLECVQDMDHENMFWYRQDPGLGLRLIYFSYDVKMKEKGDIPEGYSVSREKKERFSLILESASTNQTSMYLCASSLDGRRQLAKNIQYFGAGTRLSVL.